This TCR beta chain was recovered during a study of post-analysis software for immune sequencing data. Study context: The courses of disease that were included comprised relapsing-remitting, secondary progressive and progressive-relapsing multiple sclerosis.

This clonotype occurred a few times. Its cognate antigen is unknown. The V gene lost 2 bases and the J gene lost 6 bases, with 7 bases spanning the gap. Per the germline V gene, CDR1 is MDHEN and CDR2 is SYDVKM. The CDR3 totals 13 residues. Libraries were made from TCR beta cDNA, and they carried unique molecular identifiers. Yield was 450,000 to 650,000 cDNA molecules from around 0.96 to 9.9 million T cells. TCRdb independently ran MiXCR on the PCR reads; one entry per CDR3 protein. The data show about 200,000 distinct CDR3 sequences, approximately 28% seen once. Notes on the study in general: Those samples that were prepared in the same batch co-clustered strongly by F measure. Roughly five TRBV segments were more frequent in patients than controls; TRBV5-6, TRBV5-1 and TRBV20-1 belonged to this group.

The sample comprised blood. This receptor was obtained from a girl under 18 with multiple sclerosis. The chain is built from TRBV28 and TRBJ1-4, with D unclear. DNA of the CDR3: TGTGCCAGCAGTTTACTTTACCATGAAAAACTGTTTTTT. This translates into CASSLLYHEKLFF.